This TCR beta chain was obtained from a study of yellow fever vaccine responses in identical twins. Details on this clonotype: The junction and the germline gene differ at one end; a read error may be behind it.

Via MiXCR, TCRdb re-called the RT-PCR reads, giving one row per CDR3 protein. The sample includes about 1,700 distinct CDR3 sequences, over 70% of them seen just once. Germline V gene lookup returns CDR1 SSHAT and CDR2 FNYEAQ (reference sequence). This CDR3 has 15 amino acids. This sequence was found in a woman under 30 who received the yellow fever vaccine. The chain employs TRBV7-7 and TRBJ2-3, with 9 bases matching TRBD2. Here the sequenced sample was T cells from blood (PBMCs), unsorted or a sorted subset (not recorded which), taken before or after yellow fever vaccination (not recorded which). The CDR3 loop is CASSHGLANTDTQYF. In DNA, the CDR3 is TGTGCTAGCAGCCATGGACTAGCGAACACAGATACGCAGTATTTT.